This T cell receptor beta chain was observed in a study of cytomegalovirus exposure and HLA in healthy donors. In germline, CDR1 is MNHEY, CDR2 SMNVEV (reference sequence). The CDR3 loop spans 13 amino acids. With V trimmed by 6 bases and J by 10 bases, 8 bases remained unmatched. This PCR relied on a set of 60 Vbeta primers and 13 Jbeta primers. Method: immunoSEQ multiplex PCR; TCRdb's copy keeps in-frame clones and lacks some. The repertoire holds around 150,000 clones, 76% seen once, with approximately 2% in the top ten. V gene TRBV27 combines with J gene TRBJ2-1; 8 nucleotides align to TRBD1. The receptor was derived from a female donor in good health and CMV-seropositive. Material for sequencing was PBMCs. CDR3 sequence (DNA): TGTGCCAGCAGCCAAGACAGGGGCGGGGAGCAGTTCTTC. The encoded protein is CASSQDRGGEQFF.